One sample yielded the 16 T cell receptor beta chains listed below, sequenced in a study of blood T cell repertoires in COVID-19 (dated by TCRdb to 2020 to 2022). Library preparation employed the immunoSEQ multiplex PCR assay. The table comes from immuneACCESS by way of TCRdb, which keeps in-frame sequences with V and J called. Part of the clones is missing from these tables; in studies checked, under half for an unresolved V gene and the rest for unknown reasons. The sample table lists approximately 170,000 clones, 70% to 90% of them with a count of one. The top ten hold approximately 1.1% of the sample. The specimen sequenced was peripheral blood. The receptors derive from a man aged 30 to 39 with acute or convalescent COVID-19.

The chain recombines TRBV2 with TRBJ2-3; D possibly corresponds to TRBD2 (5 bases). CDR1 is SNHLY, CDR2 FYNNEI, per germline. Trimming pared 6 bases from V and 2 bases from J, leaving 18 bases between. The CDR3 has 16 residues. CDR3 loop: CASSHSIARPTDTQYF. The CDR3 DNA reads TGTGCCAGCAGCCACAGTATAGCGCGACCCACAGATACGCAGTATTTT.

The CDR3: CASSLDQTGANSPLHF. For the CDR3, the DNA is TGTGCCAGCAGCTTAGACCAGACAGGGGCCAATTCACCCCTCCACTTT. The chain recombines TRBV7-8 with TRBJ1-6; 8 nucleotides align to TRBD1. Germline loops: CDR1 SGHVS, CDR2 FQNEAQ. The CDR3 has 16 residues. J gave up 7 bases and V 1 base, and 6 bases lay outside the gene matches.

V usage is TRBV10-3 and J usage is TRBJ1-1; the D gene is possibly TRBD1 (6 bases). In germline, CDR1 is ENHRY, CDR2 SYGVKD. The CDR3 totals 14 residues. V was shortened by 6 bases and J by 6 bases, with 17 bases between the two germline ends. The CDR3 region has the DNA TGTGCCATCAGACCAACAGGGAATACGGCTGAAGCTTTCTTT. Encoded protein: CAIRPTGNTAEAFF.

The CDR3, as DNA: TGTGCCAGCAGTTTAAGGGGACAGTCCTACGAGCAGTACTTC. It encodes CASSLRGQSYEQYF. The chain joins TRBV27 to TRBJ2-7; 7 bases align to TRBD1. The junction had 2 bases not matched to a gene; V was cut back by 2 bases and J by 1 base. This CDR3 is built from 14 residues. Germline assignment: CDR1 MNHEY and CDR2 SMNVEV (reference sequence).

This chain uses TRBV9 with TRBJ2-5, with D tentatively TRBD2 (6 bases). Trimming stripped 0 bases from V and 5 bases from J, with 17 bases between. The CDR3 loop spans 16 amino acids. Germline CDR1 reads SGDLS; CDR2 reads YYNGEE. The CDR3 coding sequence is TGTGCCAGCAGCGTAGGTCGGGAGAGGTCCGGTGAGACCCAGTACTTC. This encodes CASSVGRERSGETQYF.

The chain joins TRBV4-1 to TRBJ1-1; tentatively, D is TRBD1 (6 bases). The germline gives CDR1 MGHRA, CDR2 YSYEKL. Trimming removed 0 bases at V and 4 bases at J, with 12 bases between. This CDR3 has 15 residues. The CDR3 nucleotides are TGCGCCAGCAGCCAAGATGGCGGGGGCGGCACTGAAGCTTTCTTT. It encodes CASSQDGGGGTEAFF.

This rearrangement joins TRBV20-1 to TRBJ2-3; D gene uncertain. The V end lost 5 bases, the J end lost 2 bases, and 5 bases lay between the germline ends. The CDR3 has 11 amino acids. Germline V gene sequence: CDR1 DFQATT, CDR2 SNEGSKA (reference sequence). The CDR3 sequence: CSAVNTDTQYF. As DNA, the CDR3 is TGCAGTGCTGTCAACACAGATACGCAGTATTTT.

V and J are TRBV18 and TRBJ2-7; 7 nucleotides match TRBD2. Germline lookup yields CDR1 KGHSH and CDR2 LQKENI. The CDR3 is 14 residues long. Trimming at V came to 4 bases and at J to 5 bases, leaving 8 bases not matched to a gene. CDR3 protein: CASSLREGLNEQYF. CDR3 bases: TGTGCCAGCTCACTTAGGGAGGGGCTGAACGAGCAGTACTTC.

CDR3 in amino acids: CASSPSTDTQYF. CDR3 nucleotide sequence: TGTGCCAGCAGCCCAAGCACAGATACGCAGTATTTT. The chain carries TRBV27 and TRBJ2-3; D uncertain. The CDR3 is made up of 12 amino acids. Germline V gene sequence: CDR1 MNHEY, CDR2 SMNVEV (reference sequence). Trimming left V 6 bases short and J 0 bases short, with 4 bases between.

The V and J genes are TRBV6-5 and TRBJ2-3, with 9 bases aligning to TRBD1. The CDR3 covers 16 residues. V lost 0 bases and J lost 5; bases outside the gene matches: 6. The germline V gene has CDR1 MNHEY and CDR2 SVGAGI. The CDR3 loop reads CASSYSRTGVLDTQYF. The CDR3 coding sequence is TGTGCCAGCAGTTACTCGAGGACAGGGGTTTTAGATACGCAGTATTTT.

On this clone itself: This sample also contains other DNA sequences that code for the same CDR3. The chain couples TRBV30 to TRBJ1-3; the D gene is possibly TRBD1 (6 bases). Germline-derived CDR1 and CDR2 are GTSNPN and SVGIG (reference sequence). CDR3 length equals 14 residues. V gave up 0 bases and J gave up 4 bases, with 10 bases separating them. The CDR3, as DNA: TGTGCCTGGAGTGTTCGGGGGGCCGGAAACACCATATATTTT. It yields the protein CAWSVRGAGNTIYF.

The CDR3 is CASSRTGDQPQHF. The CDR3 coding sequence is TGTGCCAGCAGCCGGACAGGGGATCAGCCCCAGCATTTT. The J gene is TRBJ1-5, the V gene TRBV7-9; 9 nucleotides align to TRBD1. Germline V gene data show CDR1 as SEHNR and CDR2 as FQNEAQ (reference sequence). Unmatched junction bases numbered 1, after V lost 5 bases and J lost 5 bases. The CDR3 is 13 amino acids.

This rearrangement joins TRBV19 to TRBJ1-5; TRBD1 matches at 9 bases. CDR3 length: 16 amino acids. Per germline, CDR1 LNHDA and CDR2 SQIVND (reference sequence). Trimming took 5 bases from V and 3 from J; bases not matched to a gene: 8. In DNA, the CDR3 is TGTGCCAGTAGTGTAATGGACAGGGGCAACAATCAGCCCCAGCATTTT. It codes for CASSVMDRGNNQPQHF.

CDR3 in amino acids: CASSIQGAGQPQHF. The DNA of the CDR3 is TGTGCCAGCAGTATACAGGGGGCAGGTCAGCCCCAGCATTTT. The gene calls are TRBV28 and TRBJ1-5; 9 bases fit TRBD1. The CDR3 covers 14 residues. Germline V lookup: CDR1 MDHEN, CDR2 SYDVKM. The V and J ends lost 5 bases and 6 bases, in that order; junction bases with no gene match: 5.

The rearrangement joins TRBV9 to TRBJ1-2, with TRBD1 matching 12 bases. Germline V gene sequence: CDR1 SGDLS, CDR2 YYNGEE. V trimming: 4 bases; J trimming: 3 bases; junction bases outside the gene matches: 10. The CDR3 extends over 17 amino acids. The DNA for the CDR3 is TGTGCCAGCAGCCCTTCCGGGACAGGGGGCGCGTACTATGGCTACACCTTC. Translated: CASSPSGTGGAYYGYTF.

This clone appeared once. V gene TRBV3-1 (or the pseudogene TRBV3-2) combines with J gene TRBJ2-5, with a weak D call TRBD2 (6 bases). The CDR3 is 14 residues long. Trimming cost V 4 bases and J 1 base, with 10 bases left between them. Germline-derived CDR1 and CDR2 are LGHDT and YNNKEL (reference sequence). This CDR3 is CASSPAGRQETQYF. In DNA form, the CDR3 reads TGTGCCAGCAGCCCCGCGGGGCGCCAAGAGACCCAGTACTTC.